This T cell receptor beta chain was sequenced for a study of brain T cells in children with intractable seizures. CDR1 and CDR2 (germline): MNHNY, SVGAGI (reference sequence). The CDR3 has 16 residues. V shed 2 bases and J shed 12 bases, with 25 bases lying between them. The protocol was immunoSEQ multiplex PCR, while the TCRdb copy is restricted to in-frame clones and leaves out a portion. The sample carries fewer than 85,000 clones, roughly 91% recorded once. J is TRBJ1-2 and V is TRBV6-6; D possibly corresponds to TRBD1 (5 bases). This specimen consisted of peripheral blood, obtained at surgery. The receptor was isolated from a boy in the first two years of life with tuberous sclerosis and intractable seizures. The CDR3 coding sequence is TGTGCCAGCAGTTACACCGGGTACCCCTATTCCGGGGGGAACACCTTC. The encoded protein is CASSYTGYPYSGGNTF.